This T cell receptor (beta chain) was sequenced during a study of T cells in tuberculosis. Study in general: In South Africa, adults with active tuberculosis were compared with IGRA-negative and latently infected IGRA-positive adolescents.

Assay used: immunoSEQ multiplex PCR; TCRdb lists only in-frame clones, some missing. The table shows 30,000 to 35,000 clones, with 91% occurring only once. Overall study results and limits: A GMM-specific repertoire classifier reached approximately 84% accuracy, AUROC 0.7 to 0.9. The TCR-beta difference was not significant; alpha differences partly reflected length.

At study entry, adolescents had tuberculin skin tests and IGRA screening. For this clone: What it recognizes is unknown.

Germline assignment: CDR1 SGDLS and CDR2 YYNGEE. The V and J ends lost 5 bases and 1 base respectively, with 12 bases between them. The CDR3 has 14 residues. The receptor was isolated from a donor between 10 and 29 years old with latent tuberculosis or without tuberculosis infection. The chain links TRBV9 to TRBJ1-1, with D possibly matching TRBD1 (5 bases). The specimen sequenced was PBMCs. CDR3 amino acids: CASRQGAQNTEAFF. The DNA of the CDR3 is TGTGCCAGCAGGCAAGGGGCCCAGAACACTGAAGCTTTCTTT.